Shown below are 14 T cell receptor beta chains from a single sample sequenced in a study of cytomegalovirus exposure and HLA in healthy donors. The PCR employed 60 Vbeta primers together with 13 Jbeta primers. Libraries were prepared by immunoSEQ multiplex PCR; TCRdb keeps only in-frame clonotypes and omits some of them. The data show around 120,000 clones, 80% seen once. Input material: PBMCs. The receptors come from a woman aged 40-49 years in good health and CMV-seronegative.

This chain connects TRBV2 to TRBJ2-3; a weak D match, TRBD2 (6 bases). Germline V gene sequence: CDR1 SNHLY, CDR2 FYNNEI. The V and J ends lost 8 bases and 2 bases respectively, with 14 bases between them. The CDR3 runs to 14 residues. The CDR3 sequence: CASRLVTHTDTQYF. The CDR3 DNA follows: TGTGCCAGCCGACTAGTTACTCACACAGATACGCAGTATTTT.

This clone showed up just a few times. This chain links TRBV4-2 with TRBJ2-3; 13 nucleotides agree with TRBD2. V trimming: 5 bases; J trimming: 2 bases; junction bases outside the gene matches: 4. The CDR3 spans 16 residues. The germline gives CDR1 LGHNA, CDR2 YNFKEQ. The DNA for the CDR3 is TGTGCCAGCAGCGGGGGACTAGCGGGAAACACAGATACGCAGTATTTT. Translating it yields CASSGGLAGNTDTQYF.

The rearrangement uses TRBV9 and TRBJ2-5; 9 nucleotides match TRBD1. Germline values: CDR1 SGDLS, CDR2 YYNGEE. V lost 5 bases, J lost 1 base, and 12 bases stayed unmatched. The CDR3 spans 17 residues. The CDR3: CASSEQGAMGGQETQYF. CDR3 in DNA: TGTGCCAGCAGTGAACAGGGGGCGATGGGCGGCCAAGAGACCCAGTACTTC.

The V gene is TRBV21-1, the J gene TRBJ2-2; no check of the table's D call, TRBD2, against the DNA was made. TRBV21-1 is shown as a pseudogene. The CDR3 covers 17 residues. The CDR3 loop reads CASSTGLAAPNTGELFF. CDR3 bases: TGTGCCAGCAGCACCGGACTAGCGGCTCCGAACACCGGGGAGCTGTTTTTT.

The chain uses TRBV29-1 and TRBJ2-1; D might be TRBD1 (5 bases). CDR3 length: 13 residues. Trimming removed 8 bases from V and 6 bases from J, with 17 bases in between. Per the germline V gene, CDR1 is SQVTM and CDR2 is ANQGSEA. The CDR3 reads CSTKGLAGNEQFF. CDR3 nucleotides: TGCAGCACTAAGGGGCTGGCAGGCAATGAGCAGTTCTTC.

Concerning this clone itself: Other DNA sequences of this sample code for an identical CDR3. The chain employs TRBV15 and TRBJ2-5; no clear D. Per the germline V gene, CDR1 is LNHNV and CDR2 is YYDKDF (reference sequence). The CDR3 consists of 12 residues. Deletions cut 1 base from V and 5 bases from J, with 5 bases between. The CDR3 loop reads CATSRGQETQYF. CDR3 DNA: TGTGCCACCAGCAGAGGGCAGGAGACCCAGTACTTC. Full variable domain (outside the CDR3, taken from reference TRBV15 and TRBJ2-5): DAMVIQNPRYQVTQFGKPVTLSCSQTLNHNVMYWYQQKSSQAPKLLFHYYDKDFNNEADTPDNFQSRRPNTSFCFLDIRSPGLGDTAMYLCATSRGQETQYFGPGTRLLVL.

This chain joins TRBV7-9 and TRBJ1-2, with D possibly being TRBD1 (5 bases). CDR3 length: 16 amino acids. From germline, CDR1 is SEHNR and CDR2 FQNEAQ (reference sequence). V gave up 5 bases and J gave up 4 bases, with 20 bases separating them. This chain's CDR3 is CASSLLEGRIGYGYTF. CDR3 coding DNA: TGTGCCAGCAGCCTCTTAGAGGGGAGGATAGGCTATGGCTACACCTTC.

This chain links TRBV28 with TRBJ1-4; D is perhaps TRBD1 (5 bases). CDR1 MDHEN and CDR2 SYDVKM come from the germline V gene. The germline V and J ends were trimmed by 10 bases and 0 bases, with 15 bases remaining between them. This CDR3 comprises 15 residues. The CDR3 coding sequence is TGTGCCACCTCATGGACACTCGCAACTAATGAAAAACTGTTTTTT. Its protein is CATSWTLATNEKLFF.

The CDR3 DNA sequence: TGTGCCAGTGCGGGGCCGGGTTCTAATTCACCCCTCCACTTT. It specifies CASAGPGSNSPLHF. The chain combines TRBV19 with TRBJ1-6, with a tentative D call TRBD1 (5 bases). CDR3 length equals 14 residues. Per the germline V gene, CDR1 is LNHDA and CDR2 is SQIVND (reference sequence). V shed 8 bases and J shed 6 bases, with 14 bases lying between them.

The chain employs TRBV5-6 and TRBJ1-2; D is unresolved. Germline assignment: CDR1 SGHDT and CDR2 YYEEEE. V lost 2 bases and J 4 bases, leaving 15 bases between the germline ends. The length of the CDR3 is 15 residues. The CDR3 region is CASSLTRRVGYGYTF. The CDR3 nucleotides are TGTGCCAGCAGCTTAACCAGGCGAGTCGGCTATGGCTACACCTTC.

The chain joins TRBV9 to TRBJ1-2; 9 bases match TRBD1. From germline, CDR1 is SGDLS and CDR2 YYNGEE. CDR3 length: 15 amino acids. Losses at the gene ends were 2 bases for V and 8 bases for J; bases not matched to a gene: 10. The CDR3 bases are TGTGCCAGCAGCGTCCGCTCGACAGGGGGATCGGGCTACACCTTC. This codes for CASSVRSTGGSGYTF.

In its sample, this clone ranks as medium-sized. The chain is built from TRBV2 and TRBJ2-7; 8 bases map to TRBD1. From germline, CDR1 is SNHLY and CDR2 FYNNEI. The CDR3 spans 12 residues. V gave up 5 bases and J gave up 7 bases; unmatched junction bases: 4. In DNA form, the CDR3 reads TGTGCCAGCAGTCCCCGGGACAGGGAGCAGTACTTC. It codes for CASSPRDREQYF.

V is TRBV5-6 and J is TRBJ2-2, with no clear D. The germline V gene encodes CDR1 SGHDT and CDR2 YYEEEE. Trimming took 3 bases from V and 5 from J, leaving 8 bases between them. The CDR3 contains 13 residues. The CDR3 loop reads CASSSPSTGELFF. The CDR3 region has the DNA TGTGCCAGCAGCTCCCCGTCGACCGGGGAGCTGTTTTTT.

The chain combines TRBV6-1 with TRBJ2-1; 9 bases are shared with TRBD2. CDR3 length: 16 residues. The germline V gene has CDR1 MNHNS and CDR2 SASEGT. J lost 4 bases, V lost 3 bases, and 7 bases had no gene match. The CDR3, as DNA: TGTGCCAGCAGTGACCTGGCGGGGGGGGCTTACAATGAGCAGTTCTTC. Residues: CASSDLAGGAYNEQFF.